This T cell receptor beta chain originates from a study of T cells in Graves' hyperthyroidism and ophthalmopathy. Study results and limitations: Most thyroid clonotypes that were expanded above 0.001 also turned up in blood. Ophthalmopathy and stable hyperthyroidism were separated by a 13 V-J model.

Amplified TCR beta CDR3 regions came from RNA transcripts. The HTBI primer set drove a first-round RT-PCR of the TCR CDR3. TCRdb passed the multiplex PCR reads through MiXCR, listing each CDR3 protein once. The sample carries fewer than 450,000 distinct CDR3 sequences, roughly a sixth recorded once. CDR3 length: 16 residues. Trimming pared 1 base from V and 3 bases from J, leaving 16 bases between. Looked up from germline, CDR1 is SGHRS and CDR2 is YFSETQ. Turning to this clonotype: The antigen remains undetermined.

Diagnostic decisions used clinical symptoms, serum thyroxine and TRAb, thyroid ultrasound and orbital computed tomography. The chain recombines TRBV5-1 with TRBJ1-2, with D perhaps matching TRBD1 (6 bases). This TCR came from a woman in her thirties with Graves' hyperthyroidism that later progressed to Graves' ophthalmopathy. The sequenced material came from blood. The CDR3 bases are TGCGCCAGCAGCTTGTATTACCCGGGGGCGGACTATGGCTACACCTTC. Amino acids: CASSLYYPGADYGYTF.